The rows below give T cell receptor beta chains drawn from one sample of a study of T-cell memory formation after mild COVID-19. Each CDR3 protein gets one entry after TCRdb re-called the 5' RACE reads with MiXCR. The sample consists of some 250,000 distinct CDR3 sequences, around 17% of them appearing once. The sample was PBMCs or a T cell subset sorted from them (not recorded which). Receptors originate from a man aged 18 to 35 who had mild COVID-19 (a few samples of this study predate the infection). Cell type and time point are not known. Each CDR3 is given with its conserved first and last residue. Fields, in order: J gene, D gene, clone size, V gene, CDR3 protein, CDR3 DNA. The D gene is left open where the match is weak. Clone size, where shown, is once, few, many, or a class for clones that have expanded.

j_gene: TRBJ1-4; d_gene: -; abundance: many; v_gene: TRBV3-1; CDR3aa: CASSRQTTNEKLFF; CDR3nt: TGTGCCAGCAGCCGTCAGACAACTAATGAAAAACTGTTTTTT
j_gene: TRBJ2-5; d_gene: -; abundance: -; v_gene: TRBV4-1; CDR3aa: CASSLRSSRETQYF; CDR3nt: TGCGCCAGCAGCCTGCGGTCCAGTAGAGAGACCCAGTACTTC
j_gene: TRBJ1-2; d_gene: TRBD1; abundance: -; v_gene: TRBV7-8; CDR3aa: CASSRRDREYGYTF; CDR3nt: TGTGCCAGCAGCCGCCGGGACAGGGAATATGGCTACACCTTC
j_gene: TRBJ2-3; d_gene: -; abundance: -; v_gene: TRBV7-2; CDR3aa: CASSLAPISGGKKDTQYF; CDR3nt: TGTGCCAGCAGCTTAGCGCCCATTAGCGGAGGGAAGAAAGATACGCAGTATTTT
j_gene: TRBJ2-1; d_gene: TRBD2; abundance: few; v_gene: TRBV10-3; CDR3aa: CAISTGTSNEQFF; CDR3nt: TGTGCCATCAGTACCGGGACTAGTAACGAGCAGTTCTTC
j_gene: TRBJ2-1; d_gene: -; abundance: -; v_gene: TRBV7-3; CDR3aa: CASSFNGGYNEQFF; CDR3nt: TGTGCCAGCAGCTTCAACGGGGGATACAATGAGCAGTTCTTC
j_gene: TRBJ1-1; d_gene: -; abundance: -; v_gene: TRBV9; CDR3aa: CASSVGSEAFF; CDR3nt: TGTGCCAGCAGCGTAGGGTCAGAAGCTTTCTTT
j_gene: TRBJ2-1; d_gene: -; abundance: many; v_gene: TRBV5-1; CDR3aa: CASLSGEFSDNEQFF; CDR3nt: TGCGCCAGCCTATCGGGGGAGTTCAGCGATAATGAGCAGTTCTTC
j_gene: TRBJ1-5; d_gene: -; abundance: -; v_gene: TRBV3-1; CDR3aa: CASSQGWAGNQPQHF; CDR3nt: TGTGCCAGCAGCCAAGGATGGGCAGGAAATCAGCCCCAGCATTTT
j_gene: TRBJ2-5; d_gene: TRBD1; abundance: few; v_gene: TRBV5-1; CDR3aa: CASTTGSQETQYF; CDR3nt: TGCGCCAGCACGACAGGGTCCCAAGAGACCCAGTACTTC
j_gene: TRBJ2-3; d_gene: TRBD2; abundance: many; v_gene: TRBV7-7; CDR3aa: CASSSSGGPGTDTQYF; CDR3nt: TGTGCCAGCAGCTCTAGCGGGGGGCCGGGCACAGATACGCAGTATTTT
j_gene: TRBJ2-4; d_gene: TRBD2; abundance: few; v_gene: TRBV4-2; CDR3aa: CASSQETSGGANENIQYF; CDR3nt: TGTGCCAGCAGCCAAGAAACTAGCGGGGGGGCGAATGAAAACATTCAGTACTTC
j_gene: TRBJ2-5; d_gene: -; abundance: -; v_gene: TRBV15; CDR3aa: CATSRDRGTSQGQYF; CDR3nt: TGTGCCACCAGCAGAGATCGAGGGACTTCGCAGGGTCAGTACTTC
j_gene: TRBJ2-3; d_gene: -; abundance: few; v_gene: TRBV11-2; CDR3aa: CASSTYTGPTDTQYF; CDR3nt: TGTGCCAGCAGCACATATACAGGACCCACAGATACGCAGTATTTT
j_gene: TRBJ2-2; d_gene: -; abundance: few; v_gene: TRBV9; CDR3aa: CASSVERADTGELFF; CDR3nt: TGTGCCAGCAGCGTAGAAAGGGCGGACACCGGGGAGCTGTTTTTT
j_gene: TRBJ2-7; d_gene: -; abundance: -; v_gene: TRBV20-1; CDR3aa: CSASPPVGGNEQYF; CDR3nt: TGCAGTGCTAGTCCGCCGGTGGGGGGTAACGAGCAGTACTTC
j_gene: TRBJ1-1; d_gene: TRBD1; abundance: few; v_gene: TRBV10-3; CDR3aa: CAITLTGAITEAFF; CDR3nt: TGTGCCATCACCTTGACAGGGGCGATTACTGAAGCTTTCTTT
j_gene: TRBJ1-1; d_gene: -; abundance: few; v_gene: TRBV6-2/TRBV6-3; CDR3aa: CASCFAGGTEAFF; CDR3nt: TGTGCCAGCTGTTTCGCCGGGGGCACTGAAGCTTTCTTT
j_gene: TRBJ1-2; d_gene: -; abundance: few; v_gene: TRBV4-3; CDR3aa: CASSQAHWARGYGYTF; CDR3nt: TGCGCCAGCAGCCAAGCCCATTGGGCGCGGGGCTATGGCTACACCTTC
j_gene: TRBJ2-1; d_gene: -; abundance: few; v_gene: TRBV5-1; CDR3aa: CASSLGWGDVGNEQFF; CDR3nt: TGCGCCAGCAGCTTGGGGTGGGGCGATGTGGGGAATGAGCAGTTCTTC
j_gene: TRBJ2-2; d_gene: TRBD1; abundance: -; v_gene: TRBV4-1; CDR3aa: CASSARPDRGGGELFF; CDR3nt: TGCGCCAGCAGCGCAAGACCGGACAGGGGCGGCGGGGAGCTGTTTTTT